Given below is one TCR beta chain in context. The data stem from a study of T cell responses to AZD1222 COVID-19 vaccine. Only in-frame clones appear in the TCRdb table, and some are missing; sequencing was by immunoSEQ multiplex PCR. The sample yields 110,000 or so clones, around 90% seen once. CDR3 length: 16 residues. The germline CDR1 and CDR2 sequences are SGHTA and FQGTGA. The J segment lost 4 bases and the V segment lost 5 bases, leaving 11 bases of the junction unmatched. The TCR originated in an adult who received the MenACWY meningococcal vaccine as a control. The sample here was peripheral blood, taken 28 days after the second dose of the MenACWY control vaccine. This chain joins TRBV7-3 and TRBJ1-3; 7 bases are a match to TRBD1. The DNA of the CDR3 is TGTGCCAGCAGCCCGAAGACAGGGTCGGACGGAAACACCATATATTTT. Amino acids: CASSPKTGSDGNTIYF.